This T cell receptor (beta chain) was retrieved from a study of cytomegalovirus exposure and HLA in healthy donors. Study results and limitations: Earlier analysis looked at TCR beta V segments, and most were productive about 90% or about 30% of the time.

Germline loops: CDR1 SGHDT, CDR2 YYEEEE. V lost 3 bases, J lost 6 bases, and 7 bases lay in between. The CDR3 has 12 residues. Primers for the PCR totalled 60 Vbeta and 13 Jbeta. Clones were read by immunoSEQ multiplex PCR, and TCRdb kept only the in-frame ones, dropping some. The sample lists 150,000 or so clones, less than 75% occurring once. Note on this clone: Its matching antigen is unknown.

Sequenced input: PBMCs. V is TRBV5-6 and J is TRBJ2-1; no clear D gene. This sequence originates from a girl under 18 in good health and CMV-seronegative. CDR3 in amino acids: CASSSSGNEQFF. DNA for the CDR3: TGTGCCAGCAGCTCATCGGGCAATGAGCAGTTCTTC. Together with reference TRBV5-6 and TRBJ2-1, the CDR3 gives the full variable domain: DAGVTQSPTHLIKTRGQQVTLRCSPKSGHDTVSWYQQALGQGPQFIFQYYEEEERQRGNFPDRFSGHQFPNYSSELNVNALLLGDSALYLCASSSSGNEQFFGPGTRLTVL.